The clone carrying this T cell receptor (beta chain) was observed a few times. The antigen is undetermined. This sample's time point: newly diagnosed GD, antithyroid drugs for less than 3 months. RNA isolated from PBMCs was used to make the TCR library. Combining iRepertoire HTBI primers with Arm-PCR of CDR3 regions, the authors built TCR beta libraries. TCRdb used MiXCR to reprocess the multiplex PCR reads, holding one entry per CDR3 protein. Here the sample spans hundreds of thousands of distinct CDR3 sequences, roughly 15% being singletons. The record originates from a study of regulatory T cells in long-lasting Graves disease. Study summary: Prior antithyroid drug treatment in newly diagnosed Graves' patients lasted under 3 months. Points from the study as a whole: Persistent disease preferred TRBV28, TRBJ1-2 and TRBJ2-5; new disease, TRBV20-1 and TRBJ2-1.

V lost 1 base and J lost 8; bases outside the gene matches: 8. The CDR3 runs to 16 residues. Germline V lookup: CDR1 LGHDT, CDR2 YNNKEL (reference sequence). The data were also submitted as part of a second study, on T cells in Graves' hyperthyroidism and ophthalmopathy.

J is TRBJ2-1 and V is TRBV3-1; TRBD2 matches 10 bases. The sample consisted of peripheral blood mononuclear cells (PBMCs), taken at new diagnosis, from a patient treated with antithyroid drugs. This TCR derives from a woman aged 25-40 years with Graves disease. CDR3 coding DNA: TGTGCCAGCAGCCAAGGGGCTAGCGGGAGTTGGGATGAGCAGTTCTTC. Its protein is CASSQGASGSWDEQFF.